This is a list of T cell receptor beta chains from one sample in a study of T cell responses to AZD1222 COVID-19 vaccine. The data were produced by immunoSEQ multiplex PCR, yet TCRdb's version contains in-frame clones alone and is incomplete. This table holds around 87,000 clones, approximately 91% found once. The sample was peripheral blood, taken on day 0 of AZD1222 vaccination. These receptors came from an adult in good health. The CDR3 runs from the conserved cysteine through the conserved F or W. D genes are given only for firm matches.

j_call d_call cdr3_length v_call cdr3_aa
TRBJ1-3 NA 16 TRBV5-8 CASSLVGSNSGNTIYF
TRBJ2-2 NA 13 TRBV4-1 CASSQPTTGELFF
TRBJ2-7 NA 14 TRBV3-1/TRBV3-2 CASSQDLTAYEQYF
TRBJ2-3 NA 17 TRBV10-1 CASSEDTAIPWTDTQYF
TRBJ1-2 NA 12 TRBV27 CASKAGGDGYTF
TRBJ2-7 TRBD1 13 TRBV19 CASSTRTGDEQYF
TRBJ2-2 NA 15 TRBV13 CASSLGQKNTGELFF
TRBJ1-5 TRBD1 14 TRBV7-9 CASSLGQGEQPQHF
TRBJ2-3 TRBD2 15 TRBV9 CASSVSGGAGDTQYF
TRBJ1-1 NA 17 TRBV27 CASSLGRGGTVGTEAFF
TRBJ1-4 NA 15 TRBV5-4 CASSPTPGFNEKLFF
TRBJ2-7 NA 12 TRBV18 CASSPQGLEQYF
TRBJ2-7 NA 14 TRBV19 CASSIDLGVNEQYF
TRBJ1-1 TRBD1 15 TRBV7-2 CASSRPTGLYTEAFF
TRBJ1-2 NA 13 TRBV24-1 CATSSAGNYGYTF
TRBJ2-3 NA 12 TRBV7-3 CASSLPQATQYF
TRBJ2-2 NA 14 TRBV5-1 CASMGTMNTGELFF
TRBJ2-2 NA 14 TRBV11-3 CASSLEAGTGELFF
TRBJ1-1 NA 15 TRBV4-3 CASSQDLPENTEAFF
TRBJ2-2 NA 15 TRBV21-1 CASPLPRGRVGELFF
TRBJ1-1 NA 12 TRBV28 CASSALDSEAFF
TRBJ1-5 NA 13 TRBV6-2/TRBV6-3 CASSIRGNQPQHF
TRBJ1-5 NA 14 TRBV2 CASSEVNPRQPQHF
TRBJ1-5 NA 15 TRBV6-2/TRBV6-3 CASSYSLMSNQPQHF
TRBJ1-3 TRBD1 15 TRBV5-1 CASSLSDRAGNTIYF
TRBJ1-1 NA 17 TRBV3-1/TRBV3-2 CASSPWSGRAENTEAFF
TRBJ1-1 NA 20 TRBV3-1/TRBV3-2 CASSQDLVLLTQGKNTEAFF
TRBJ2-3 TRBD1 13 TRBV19 CASSIPGQGKQYF
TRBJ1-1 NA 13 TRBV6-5 CASSPFIRTEAFF
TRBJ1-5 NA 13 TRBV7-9 CASSFEGDQPQHF
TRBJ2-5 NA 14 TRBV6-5 CASSRRGEQETQYF
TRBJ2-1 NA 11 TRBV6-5 CASTSSNEQFF
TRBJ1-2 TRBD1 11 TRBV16 CASRLTGGYTF
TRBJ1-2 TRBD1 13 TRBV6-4 CASSESGGYGYTF